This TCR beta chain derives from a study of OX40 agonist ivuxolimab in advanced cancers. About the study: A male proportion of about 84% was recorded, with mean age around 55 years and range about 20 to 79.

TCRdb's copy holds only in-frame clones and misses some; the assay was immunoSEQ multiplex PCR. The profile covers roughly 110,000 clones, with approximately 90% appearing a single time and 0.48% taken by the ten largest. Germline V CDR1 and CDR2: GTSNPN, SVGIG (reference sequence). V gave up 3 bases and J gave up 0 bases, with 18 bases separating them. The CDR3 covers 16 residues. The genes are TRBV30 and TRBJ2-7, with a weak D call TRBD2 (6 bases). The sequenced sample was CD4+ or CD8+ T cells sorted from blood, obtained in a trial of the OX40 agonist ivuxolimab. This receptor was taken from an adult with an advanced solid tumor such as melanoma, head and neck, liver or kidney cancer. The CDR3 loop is CAWRGRDSLSSYEQYF. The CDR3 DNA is TGTGCCTGGAGGGGGCGGGATAGTCTCAGCTCCTACGAGCAGTACTTC.